A single sample is the source of the 17 T cell receptor beta chains below, sequenced in a study of early stage breast cancer tumors. Profiling relied on immunoSEQ multiplex PCR, and the TCRdb table lists in-frame clones only, not all of them. In the table there are tens of thousands of clones, 72% of which are singletons. Material for sequencing was blood. The receptors shown here come from a person aged 50 to 59 with breast cancer.

The chain uses TRBV7-9 and TRBJ2-7; TRBD2 might be the D (5 bases). Germline-derived CDR1 and CDR2 are SEHNR and FQNEAQ (reference sequence). With 4 bases removed from V and 1 base from J, the gap between germline ends came to 8 bases. The CDR3 is 13 residues long. The CDR3 sequence is CASSSGNSYEQYF. CDR3 bases: TGTGCCAGCAGCTCCGGGAATTCCTACGAGCAGTACTTC.

By proportion, this clone is medium-sized. The gene calls are TRBV2 and TRBJ2-1; 7 bases fit TRBD1. J lost 5 bases, V lost 8 bases, and 12 bases had no gene match. The CDR3 has 15 amino acids. The germline V gene encodes CDR1 SNHLY and CDR2 FYNNEI. The CDR3 DNA is TGTGCCAGCGGGGGCCCGGGACAGACCCACAATGAGCAGTTCTTC. Translation gives CASGGPGQTHNEQFF.

The chain recombines TRBV11-2 with TRBJ1-2, with a tentative D call TRBD1 (6 bases). This CDR3 comprises 14 residues. Germline-derived CDR1 and CDR2 are SGHAT and FQNNGV. Trimming removed 1 base from V and 3 bases from J, with 9 bases in between. CDR3 in amino acids: CASSLVGQYYGYTF. CDR3 DNA sequence: TGTGCCAGCAGCTTAGTCGGACAGTACTATGGCTACACCTTC.

V is TRBV7-2 and J is TRBJ2-2; 7 bases agree with TRBD2. Germline CDR1 is SGHTA and CDR2 is FQGNSA. The CDR3 sequence is 17 residues long. V shed 2 bases and J 5 bases; nucleotides not matched to a gene: 11. DNA of the CDR3: TGTGCCAGCAGCTTATGGCTAGCGGTGGGGCTAACCGGGGAGCTGTTTTTT. It is translated as CASSLWLAVGLTGELFF.

V is TRBV6-5 and J is TRBJ1-1, with D tentatively TRBD1 (5 bases). The V and J ends lost 5 bases and 0 bases respectively, with 10 bases between them. The CDR3 consists of 14 residues. The germline gives CDR1 MNHEY, CDR2 SVGAGI. CDR3 sequence: CASSRGRMNTEAFF. CDR3 nucleotides: TGTGCCAGCAGTCGGGGCAGAATGAACACTGAAGCTTTCTTT.

This clone was seen a few times. The rearrangement joins TRBV4-1 to TRBJ2-3, with 8 bases lining up with TRBD2. Germline lookup yields CDR1 MGHRA and CDR2 YSYEKL. The CDR3 has 14 amino acids. The V and J ends lost 1 base and 4 bases, in that order; junction bases with no gene match: 1. The CDR3 nucleotides read TGCGCCAGCAGCCAAGGAGCGGGAGCAGATACGCAGTATTTT. It is translated as CASSQGAGADTQYF.

The CDR3 protein is CASSPLISGRAEQETQYF. The CDR3 coding sequence is TGTGCCAGCTCACCACTTATTAGCGGGAGGGCGGAACAAGAGACCCAGTACTTC. This chain connects TRBV18 to TRBJ2-5; 11 bases align to TRBD2. The J segment lost 2 bases and the V segment lost 1 base, leaving 9 bases of the junction unmatched. This CDR3 has 18 amino acids. Germline assignment: CDR1 KGHSH and CDR2 LQKENI. Full variable domain (missing parts from reference TRBV18 and TRBJ2-5): NAGVMQNPRHLVRRRGQEARLRCSPMKGHSHVYWYRQLPEEGLKFMVYLQKENIIDESGMPKERFSAEFPKEGPSILRIQQVVRGDSAAYFCASSPLISGRAEQETQYFGPGTRLLVL.

Only a few counts were recorded for this clone. The chain couples TRBV5-1 to TRBJ1-5; D remains unclear. The CDR3 has 15 residues. V gave up 4 bases and J gave up 2 bases, with 13 bases separating them. Germline CDR1 and CDR2: SGHRS and YFSETQ. CDR3 region: CASSPDGPGNQPQHF. CDR3 coding DNA: TGCGCCAGCAGCCCCGATGGGCCAGGCAATCAGCCCCAGCATTTT.

The rearrangement uses TRBV19 and TRBJ1-5; the D is unclear. The germline V and J ends were trimmed by 9 bases and 6 bases, with 21 bases remaining between them. Germline loops: CDR1 LNHDA, CDR2 SQIVND (reference sequence). This CDR3 comprises 15 residues. The CDR3 region has the DNA TGTGCCAGAGACAAAAGGGTGAAAGGGAGTCAGCCCCAGCATTTT. As protein: CARDKRVKGSQPQHF.

Written as DNA, the CDR3 is TGTGCCAGCAGCCAAAGCGGGGGACAGCACGCCGGCCAGCCCCAGCATTTT. Translated, it gives CASSQSGGQHAGQPQHF. This chain links TRBV4-2 with TRBJ1-5; TRBD1 agrees at 7 bases. This CDR3 is 17 amino acids long. Germline V gives CDR1 LGHNA, CDR2 YNFKEQ. V was clipped by 2 bases and J by 7 bases; unmatched bases: 14.

The V gene is TRBV25-1, the J gene TRBJ1-5; 7 bases line up with TRBD1. V shed 5 bases, J shed 0 bases, and the junction held 10 bases outside the gene matches. Germline lookup yields CDR1 MGHDK and CDR2 SYGVNS. The CDR3 totals 17 residues. CDR3 sequence (DNA): TGTGCCAGCAGTCCGATCGCCGGGACAGATAGCAATCAGCCCCAGCATTTT. Translation gives CASSPIAGTDSNQPQHF.

This chain links TRBV7-2 with TRBJ1-1; D not resolved. Trimming took off 4 bases at V and 5 bases at J, with 14 bases between the two ends. CDR3 length: 14 amino acids. Germline V gene data show CDR1 as SGHTA and CDR2 as FQGNSA. CDR3 sequence (DNA): TGTGCCAGCAGCTACCAAGGAGCGAGTACTGAAGCTTTCTTT. It is translated as CASSYQGASTEAFF.

This clone was counted only a few times. This chain connects TRBV30 to TRBJ2-2, with 8 bases lining up with TRBD1. Losses at the gene ends were 0 bases for V and 8 bases for J; bases not matched to a gene: 8. The CDR3 contains 15 residues. CDR1 and CDR2 from the germline V gene are GTSNPN and SVGIG (reference sequence). The CDR3 loop reads CAWSVARGRRGELFF. The CDR3, as DNA: TGTGCCTGGAGTGTAGCCAGGGGGCGACGAGGGGAGCTGTTTTTT.

The rearrangement links TRBV5-1 to TRBJ2-7, with TRBD1 matching over 7 bases. This CDR3 is built from 15 residues. J was trimmed by 5 bases and V by 0 bases; bases with no gene match: 8. Germline assignment: CDR1 SGHRS and CDR2 YFSETQ. The CDR3 bases are TGCGCCAGCAGCTTGGTGGGGACAGATGGGAACGAGCAGTACTTC. Protein sequence: CASSLVGTDGNEQYF.

DNA for the CDR3: TGTGCCAGCAGCTCGGGAGGGGAGGGATTCTACGAGCAGTACTTC. This translates into CASSSGGEGFYEQYF. The chain combines TRBV5-4 with TRBJ2-7, with 8 bases identical to TRBD2. J was trimmed by 3 bases and V by 3 bases; bases with no gene match: 8. The germline V gene has CDR1 SGHNT and CDR2 YYREEE (reference sequence). The CDR3 sequence is 15 residues long.

The CDR3 loop is CASSLVNRDYGYTF. In nucleotides, the CDR3 is TGTGCCAGCAGCTTGGTAAACAGGGACTATGGCTACACCTTC. This chain uses TRBV5-6 with TRBJ1-2, with a possible D match to TRBD1 (6 bases). The CDR3 runs to 14 residues. Germline CDR1 reads SGHDT; CDR2 reads YYEEEE. Trimming removed 0 bases from V and 3 bases from J, with 9 bases in between.

The chain has TRBV5-1 and TRBJ1-5; D might be TRBD1 (5 bases). The V end lost 0 bases, the J end lost 0 bases, and 7 bases lay between the germline ends. Per germline, CDR1 SGHRS and CDR2 YFSETQ. The CDR3 contains 15 residues. For the CDR3, the DNA is TGCGCCAGCAGCTTGGGGGGGGATAGCAATCAGCCCCAGCATTTT. Its translation: CASSLGGDSNQPQHF.